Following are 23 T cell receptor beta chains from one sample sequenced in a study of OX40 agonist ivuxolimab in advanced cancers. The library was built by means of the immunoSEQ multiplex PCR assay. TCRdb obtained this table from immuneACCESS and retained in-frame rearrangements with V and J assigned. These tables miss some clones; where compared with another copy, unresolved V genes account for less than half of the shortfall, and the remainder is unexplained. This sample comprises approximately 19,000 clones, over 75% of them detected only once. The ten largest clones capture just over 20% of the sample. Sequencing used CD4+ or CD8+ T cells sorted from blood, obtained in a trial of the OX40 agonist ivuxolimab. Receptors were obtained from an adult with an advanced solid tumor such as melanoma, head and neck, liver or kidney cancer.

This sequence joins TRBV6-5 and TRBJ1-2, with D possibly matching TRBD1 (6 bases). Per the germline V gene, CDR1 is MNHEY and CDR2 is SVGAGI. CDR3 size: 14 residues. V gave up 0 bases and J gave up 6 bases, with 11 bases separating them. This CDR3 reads CASSYSPGADGYTF. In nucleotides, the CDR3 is TGTGCCAGCAGTTACTCACCGGGGGCCGATGGCTACACCTTC.

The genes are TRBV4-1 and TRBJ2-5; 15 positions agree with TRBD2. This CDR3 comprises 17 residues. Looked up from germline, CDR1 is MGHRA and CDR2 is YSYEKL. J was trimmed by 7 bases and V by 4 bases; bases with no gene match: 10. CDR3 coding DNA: TGCGCCAGCAGCCTAGGACTAGCGGGAGGGCCAATAGGGACCCAGTACTTC. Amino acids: CASSLGLAGGPIGTQYF.

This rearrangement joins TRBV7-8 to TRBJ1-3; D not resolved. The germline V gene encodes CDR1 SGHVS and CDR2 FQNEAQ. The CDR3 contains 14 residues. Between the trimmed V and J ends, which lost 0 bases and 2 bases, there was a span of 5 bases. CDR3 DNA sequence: TGTGCCAGCAGCTTAGCTGGGGCTGGAAACACCATATATTTT. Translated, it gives CASSLAGAGNTIYF.

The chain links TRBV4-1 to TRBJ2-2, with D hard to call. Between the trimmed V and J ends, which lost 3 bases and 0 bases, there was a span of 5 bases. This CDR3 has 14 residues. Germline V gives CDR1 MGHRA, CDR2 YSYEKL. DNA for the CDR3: TGCGCCAGCAGCCAGGGCTCGAACACCGGGGAGCTGTTTTTT. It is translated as CASSQGSNTGELFF.

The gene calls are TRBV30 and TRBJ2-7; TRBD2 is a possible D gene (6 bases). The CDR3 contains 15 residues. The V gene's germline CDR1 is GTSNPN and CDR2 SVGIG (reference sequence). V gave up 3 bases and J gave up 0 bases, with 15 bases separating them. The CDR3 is CAWSGGVLGSYEQYF. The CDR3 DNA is TGTGCCTGGAGCGGCGGGGTATTGGGCTCCTACGAGCAGTACTTC.

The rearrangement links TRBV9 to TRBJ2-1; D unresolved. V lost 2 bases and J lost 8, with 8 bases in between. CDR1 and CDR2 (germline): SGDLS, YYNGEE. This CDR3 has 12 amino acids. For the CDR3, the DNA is TGTGCCAGCAGCGTTAGCTGGGATGAGCAGTTCTTC. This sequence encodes CASSVSWDEQFF.

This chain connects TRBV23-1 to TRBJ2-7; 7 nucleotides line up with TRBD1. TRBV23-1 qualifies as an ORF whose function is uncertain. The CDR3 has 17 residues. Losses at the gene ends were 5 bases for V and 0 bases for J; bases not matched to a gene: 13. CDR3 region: CASSNPTGEGGSYEQYF. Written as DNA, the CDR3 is TGCGCCAGCAGTAATCCCACAGGGGAAGGCGGCTCCTACGAGCAGTACTTC.

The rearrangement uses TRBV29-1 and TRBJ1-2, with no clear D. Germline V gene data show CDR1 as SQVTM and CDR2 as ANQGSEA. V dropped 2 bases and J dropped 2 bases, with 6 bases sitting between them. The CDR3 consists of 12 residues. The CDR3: CSVENQNYGYTF. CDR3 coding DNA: TGCAGCGTTGAAAACCAAAACTATGGCTACACCTTC.

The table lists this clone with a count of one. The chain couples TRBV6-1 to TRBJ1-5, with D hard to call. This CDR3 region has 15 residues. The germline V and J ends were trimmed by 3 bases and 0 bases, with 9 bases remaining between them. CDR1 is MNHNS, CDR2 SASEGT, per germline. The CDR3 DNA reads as TGTGCCAGCAGTGACACTCCTTATAGCAATCAGCCCCAGCATTTT. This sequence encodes CASSDTPYSNQPQHF.

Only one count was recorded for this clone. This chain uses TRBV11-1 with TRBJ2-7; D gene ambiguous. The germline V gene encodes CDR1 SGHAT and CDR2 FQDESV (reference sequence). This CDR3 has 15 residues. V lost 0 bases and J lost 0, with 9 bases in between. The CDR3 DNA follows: TGTGCCAGCAGCTTAGCGGTGGCGGACTCCTACGAGCAGTACTTC. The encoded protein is CASSLAVADSYEQYF.

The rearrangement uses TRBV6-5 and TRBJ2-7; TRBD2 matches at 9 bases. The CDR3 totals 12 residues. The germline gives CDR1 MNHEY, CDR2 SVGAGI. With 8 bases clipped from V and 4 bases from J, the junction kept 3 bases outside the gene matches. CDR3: CASLAGAYEQYF. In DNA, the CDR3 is TGTGCCAGCTTAGCGGGGGCTTACGAGCAGTACTTC.

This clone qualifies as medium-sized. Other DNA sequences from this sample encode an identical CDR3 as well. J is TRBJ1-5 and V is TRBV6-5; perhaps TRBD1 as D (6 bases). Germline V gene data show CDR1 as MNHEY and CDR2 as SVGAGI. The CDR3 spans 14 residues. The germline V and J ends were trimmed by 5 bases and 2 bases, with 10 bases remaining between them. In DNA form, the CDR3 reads TGTGCCAGCAGTCCACAGGGAGGCAATCAGCCCCAGCATTTT. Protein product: CASSPQGGNQPQHF.

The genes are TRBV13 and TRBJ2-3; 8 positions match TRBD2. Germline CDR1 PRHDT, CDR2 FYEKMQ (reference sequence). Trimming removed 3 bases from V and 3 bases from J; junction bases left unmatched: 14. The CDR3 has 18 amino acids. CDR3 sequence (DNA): TGTGCCAGCAGCTTGCGGGTCTCTGGCGGGACTAGGACAGATACGCAGTATTTT. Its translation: CASSLRVSGGTRTDTQYF.

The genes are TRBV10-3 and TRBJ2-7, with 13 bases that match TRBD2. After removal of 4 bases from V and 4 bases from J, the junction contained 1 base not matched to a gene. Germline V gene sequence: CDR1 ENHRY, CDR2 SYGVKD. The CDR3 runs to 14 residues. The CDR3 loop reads CAISGLAGGYEQYF. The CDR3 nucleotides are TGTGCCATCAGTGGACTAGCGGGAGGTTACGAGCAGTACTTC.

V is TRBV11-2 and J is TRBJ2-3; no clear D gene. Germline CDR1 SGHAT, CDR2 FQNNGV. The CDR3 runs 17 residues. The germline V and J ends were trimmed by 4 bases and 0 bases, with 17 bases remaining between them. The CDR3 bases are TGTGCCAGCAGCTACGTTGGGTGGGGTCTAAGCACAGATACGCAGTATTTT. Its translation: CASSYVGWGLSTDTQYF.

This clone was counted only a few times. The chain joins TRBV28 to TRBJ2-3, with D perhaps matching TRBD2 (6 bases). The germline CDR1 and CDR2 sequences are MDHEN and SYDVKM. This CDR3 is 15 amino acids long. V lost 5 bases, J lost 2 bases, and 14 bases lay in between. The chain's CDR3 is CASSPPGLNTDTQYF. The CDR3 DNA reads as TGTGCCAGCAGTCCGCCTGGACTAAACACAGATACGCAGTATTTT.

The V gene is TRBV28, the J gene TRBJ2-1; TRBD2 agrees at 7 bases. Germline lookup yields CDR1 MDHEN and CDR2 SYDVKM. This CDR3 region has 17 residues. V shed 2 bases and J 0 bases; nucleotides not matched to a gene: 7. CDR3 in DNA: TGTGCCAGCAGTTTACTCGTACTAGCGAGCTCCTACAATGAGCAGTTCTTC. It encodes CASSLLVLASSYNEQFF.

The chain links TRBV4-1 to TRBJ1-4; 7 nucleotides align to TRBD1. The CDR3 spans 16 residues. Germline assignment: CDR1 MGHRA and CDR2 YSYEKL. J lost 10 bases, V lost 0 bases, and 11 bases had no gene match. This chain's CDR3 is CASSQDHETGLGKLFF. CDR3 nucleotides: TGCGCCAGCAGCCAAGATCATGAGACAGGGCTAGGAAAACTGTTTTTT.

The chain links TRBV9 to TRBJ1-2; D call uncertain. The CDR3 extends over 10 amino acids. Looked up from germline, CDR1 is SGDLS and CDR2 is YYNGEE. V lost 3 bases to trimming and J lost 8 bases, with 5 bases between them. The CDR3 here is CASSGNGYTF. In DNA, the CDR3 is TGTGCCAGCAGCGGTAACGGCTACACCTTC.

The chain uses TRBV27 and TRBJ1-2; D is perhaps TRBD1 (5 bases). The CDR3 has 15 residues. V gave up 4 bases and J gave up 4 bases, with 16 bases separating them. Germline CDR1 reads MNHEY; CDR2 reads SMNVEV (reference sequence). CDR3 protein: CASSYSYEGSYGYTF. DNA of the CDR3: TGTGCCAGCAGTTATTCGTATGAGGGGAGCTATGGCTACACCTTC.

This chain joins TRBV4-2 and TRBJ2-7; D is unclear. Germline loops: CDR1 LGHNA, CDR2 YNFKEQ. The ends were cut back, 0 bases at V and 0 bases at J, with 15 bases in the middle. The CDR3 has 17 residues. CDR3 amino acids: CASSQEGTRESSYEQYF. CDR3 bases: TGTGCCAGCAGCCAAGAGGGAACTCGAGAGAGCTCCTACGAGCAGTACTTC.

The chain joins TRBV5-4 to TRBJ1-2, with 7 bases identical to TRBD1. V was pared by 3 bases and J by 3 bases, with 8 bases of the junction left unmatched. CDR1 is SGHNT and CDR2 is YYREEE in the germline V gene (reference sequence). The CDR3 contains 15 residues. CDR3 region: CASSYTGTAHYGYTF. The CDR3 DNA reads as TGTGCCAGCAGCTATACCGGGACAGCTCACTATGGCTACACCTTC.

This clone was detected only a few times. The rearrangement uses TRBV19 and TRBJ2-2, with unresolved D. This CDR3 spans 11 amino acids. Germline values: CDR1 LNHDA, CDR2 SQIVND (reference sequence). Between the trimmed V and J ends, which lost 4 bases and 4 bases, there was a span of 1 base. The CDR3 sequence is CASSSTGELFF. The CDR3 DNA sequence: TGTGCCAGTAGTAGCACCGGGGAGCTGTTTTTT.